This TCR beta chain was recovered during a study of OX40 agonist ivuxolimab in advanced cancers. On the study more broadly: Cancers in dose escalation were hepatocellular, melanoma, renal cell and head and neck.

Points on this clone: Its antigen is as yet unknown.

Germline CDR1 is MNHEY and CDR2 is SVGAGI. V was clipped by 4 bases and J by 4 bases; unmatched bases: 4. The CDR3 spans 14 residues. Findings of the study overall: Averaged across samples, CD8+ T cells carried more expanded clones than CD4+ did. Clonal expansion from baseline to week 6 occurred in both CD4+ and CD8+ T cells.

Method: immunoSEQ multiplex PCR; TCRdb's copy keeps in-frame clones and lacks some. The sample holds 50,000 to 75,000 clones; around four fifths are singletons and the top ten take around 3.4%. The source is an adult with an advanced solid tumor such as melanoma, head and neck, liver or kidney cancer. The input for sequencing was CD4+ or CD8+ T cells sorted from blood, taken in a trial of the OX40 agonist ivuxolimab. This chain uses TRBV6-5 with TRBJ1-2; 9 bases fit TRBD1. The CDR3 reads CASSSPDRGYGYTF. The CDR3 bases are TGTGCCAGCAGTTCGCCGGACAGGGGCTATGGCTACACCTTC.